This entry describes one TCR beta chain. This specimen comes from a study of blood T cell repertoires in COVID-19. Study as a whole: COVID-19 samples from acute and convalescent phases originated in the United States, Italy and Spain. In each case, the material was cDNA or gDNA derived from T cells, B-cell-depleted T cells, or PBMCs.

Original handling: Reference gene primers were amplified, and this amplification served to estimate nucleated cell counts. Method: immunoSEQ multiplex PCR; TCRdb's copy keeps in-frame clones and lacks some. V and J calls and clone size are as listed in that table; D and trimming were resolved from the DNA. The sample yields 250,000 to 350,000 clones, about nine tenths seen once. Material: peripheral blood. The TCR was taken from a woman aged 50 to 60 who had recovered from COVID-19.

The CDR3 protein is CASSSGQGSDTQYF. CDR3 in DNA: TGTGCCAGCAGTTCGGGACAGGGGTCAGATACGCAGTATTTT. The rearrangement links TRBV6-2 or TRBV6-3 to TRBJ2-3; 10 nucleotides line up with TRBD1. CDR3 length: 14 amino acids. J was trimmed by 4 bases and V by 4 bases; bases with no gene match: 2. Germline CDR1 MNHEY, CDR2 SVGEGT.